This note documents a single TCR beta chain sequence. What it binds is unknown. This sample stems from a study of shared clonotypes between healthy human individuals. Study findings and constraints: The sharing of around 5% of naive CD4 clonotypes was seen across a few donors. The rarefaction results pointed to incomplete sorted-subset sequencing despite large depth.

Each donor was a Caucasian adult residing in Nashville, Tennessee. Clones were read by immunoSEQ multiplex PCR, and TCRdb kept only the in-frame ones, dropping some. This sample yields millions of clones, of which 90% to 95% are seen a single time; roughly 0.13% belongs to the top ten. The V and J ends lost 5 bases and 1 base respectively, with 19 bases between them. Germline CDR1 is MNHGY and CDR2 is SVAAGI. The CDR3 loop spans 17 amino acids. This receptor was taken from a man between 18 and 35 years old in good health. V usage is TRBV6-9 and J usage is TRBJ2-3; possibly TRBD1 or TRBD2 for D (5 bases each). The sample taken for sequencing was naive CD4+ T cells sorted from blood. Sample subset: CD45RA+ positively selected. CDR3 region: CASSHDGAPQGTDTQYF. For the CDR3, the DNA is TGTGCCAGCAGTCACGACGGGGCCCCCCAGGGCACAGATACGCAGTATTTT.